This TCR beta chain was sequenced in a study of cytomegalovirus exposure and HLA in healthy donors. Study-wide results and limits: Most TCRs appeared rarely, but some public TCRs recurred in many donors.

This clone was found once. Its antigen remains unknown. From the roughly 110-subject validation cohort, which was separate from the roughly 680-subject first cohort, the donors were drawn. This CDR3 has 16 amino acids. TCRdb's table, derived via immunoSEQ multiplex PCR, lists solely in-frame clones and lacks some. The sample consists of 280,000 or so clones, over 75% of them appearing once. The sequence was collected from a woman between 18 and 30 years old in good health and CMV-seronegative. Specimen: PBMCs. The V and J genes are TRBV21-1 and TRBJ1-3; the table's D call TRBD1 went unverified against the DNA. TRBV21-1 is shown as a pseudogene. CDR3 sequence reads: CASSKAPGTAGNTIYF. In DNA, the CDR3 is TGTGCCAGCAGCAAAGCCCCCGGGACAGCTGGAAACACCATATATTTT.